The T cell receptor (beta chain) under discussion was sequenced for a study of radiotherapy plus CTLA-4 blockade in lung cancer (dated by TCRdb to between 2017 and 2018). Notes on the research overall: Objective responses occurred in approximately 19% of enrolled patients, and 25% to 40% achieved disease control.

Library generation was performed with the immunoSEQ multiplex PCR assay. This is the immuneACCESS table as TCRdb keeps it, with only in-frame sequences that have V and J called. A part of the clones is gone; compared with another copy, unresolved V genes explain less than half, and the rest is unexplained. The sample table contains 90,000 to 130,000 clones; only one count was recorded for roughly 77% of them. The ten largest clones take up about 3.3% of the sample. Trimming takes 6 bases from V and 8 bases from J, and the germline ends sit 17 bases apart. Counted from cysteine to phenylalanine, this CDR3 has 13 amino acids. Only the CDR3 DNA stays, 39 bases, in frame from base 1. The germline V gene provides CDR1 SGHRS and CDR2 YFSETQ. Concerning this clone itself: What this receptor recognizes is not known. No per-base quality is available; no much larger clone lies one base away.

Focal radiation therapy combined with CTLA-4 blockade (ipilimumab) was tested in patients with chemo-refractory metastatic non-small-cell lung cancer. Results the study describes overall, beyond this receptor: The strongest predictors of response, as reported, were early dynamic changes in blood T cell clones along with a rise in serum interferon-beta after radiation. After treatment with radiotherapy and ipilimumab, TCR clones that originated in tumors expanded in peripheral blood.

This receptor was obtained from a human donor with non-small cell lung cancer that progressed on radiotherapy plus ipilimumab. Some clones in this sample may be carry-over from other donors' samples. Recombination joined TRBV5-1 with TRBJ1-2; TRBD1 is possibly the D segment (5 matching bases). This material consisted of peripheral blood, taken from a patient treated with radiotherapy plus ipilimumab. The DNA sequence follows: TGCGCCAGCACGGGGCAGGGAGTAGAAGGCTACACCTTC. Its translation reads: CASTGQGVEGYTF.